This TCR beta chain was found in a study of T cells in Graves' hyperthyroidism and ophthalmopathy (dated by TCRdb to the late 2010s). Turning to the overall study: Peripheral blood samples were taken at initial diagnosis, before any treatment was given. To identify TCR V-J signatures that set the groups apart, the researchers used a discovery cohort of 95 to 100 patients, made up of about 44 with Graves' ophthalmopathy and about 60 with stable Graves' hyperthyroidism. Prospective prediction of ophthalmopathy was tested in an independent validation cohort consisting of about 20 hyperthyroidism patients and approximately 16 patients who later progressed to ophthalmopathy. For training and testing, the approximately 97 patients in the discovery cohort were randomly divided in a 7:3 ratio. In several Graves' hyperthyroidism patients, the study also compared T-cell repertoires from thyroid tissue with T-cell repertoires from blood. Following sampling, methimazole starting at 30 mg daily was given to hyperthyroidism patients, and high-dose intravenous methylprednisolone was given to ophthalmopathy patients. The paper describes TCR Vbeta CDR3 sequencing of about 140 peripheral blood samples, made up of about 40 ophthalmopathy patients, roughly 72 hyperthyroidism patients and 17 progressor patients. General conclusions and limits of the study: Sample size was not statistically predetermined, and investigators were not blinded to group allocation. Most expanded thyroid clonotypes (frequency above 0.001) were also detected in blood, a finding suggesting that blood repertoires may reflect thyroid immune responses. In cross-validation, a model built on a 13 V-J signature told ophthalmopathy apart from stable hyperthyroidism with 87.88% sensitivity and approximately 84% specificity, and in testing the same model reached 80%/75%. In validation, the model predicted progression to ophthalmopathy a median of about 6 months before onset, with about 71% sensitivity and about 72% specificity.

The TCR beta CDR3 regions were amplified from RNA transcripts. A first-round RT-PCR of the TCR CDR3 used the HTBI primer set with the Qiagen OneStep RT-PCR kit. The libraries were constructed in a second round of multiplex PCR and then size-selected and purified. Libraries were sequenced paired-end with 100 bp reads on an Illumina HiSeq2000. In the original analysis: SOAPnuke was used to process the raw data, removing reads that contained adapters or uncalled bases, had a mean Phred below 15, or lacked an exact match to the constant primer or identifier. COPE v1.2.5 was used to merge high-quality paired reads, and clonotypes were defined as unique nucleotide sequences. MiTCR v1.1 was used to align the clonotypes against IMGT TRBV, TRBD and TRBJ reference segments. The analysis included only V-J combinations with a frequency above 0.0001, which together covered roughly 99% of the repertoires. The TCS score was defined as the ratio of F50 (clonal expansion) to E x V (chaos), calculated using BLOSUM62-based TCRdist between CDR3 peptides within each V-J. Welch's t-statistics and random forest reduced around 510 V-J features to 13, which were used in a naive Bayes classifier (R e1071). The Morisita-Horn index was used to measure how similar the thyroid and blood repertoires were. TCRdb reran the public reads through fastp at Q25 and MiXCR, keeping productive beta chains. Rows are combined by CDR3 protein, so each entry shows the most common genes and DNA. Clone size and V and J calls follow TCRdb, not the original study. Present in this sample are more than 95,000 distinct CDR3 sequences, over 45% of which were seen just once. 26% of the sample is taken by the ten largest.

The germline V gene (reference sequence) sets CDR1 to DFQATT and CDR2 to SNEGSKA. Trimming costs V 1 base and J 0 bases, and their ends lie 4 bases apart. The CDR3 has 14 amino acids, counting the end cysteine and phenylalanine. Of the read, only the CDR3 DNA is kept; its 42 bases are in frame from base 1. Stable Graves' hyperthyroidism was defined as no progression to ophthalmopathy during 18 months of follow-up. Hyperthyroidism patients were aged 18 to 65 years and newly diagnosed, with disease duration of less than 2 months. The study excluded patients with uncontrolled infections, other autoimmune diseases, pregnancy or lactation. Clinical symptoms, serum thyroxine and TRAb, thyroid ultrasound, and orbital computed tomography formed the basis for the diagnoses. PBMCs were separated from roughly 9.6 ml of fresh peripheral blood using Ficoll-Paque density gradient centrifugation. Total RNA was extracted with Trizol reagent, and quality was checked on an Agilent 2100 Bioanalyzer.

Concerning this clonotype: It has no known antigen specificity. Base qualities are not at hand, and no much larger clone is one base apart.

This sequence was found in a man aged 35 to 55 with Graves' hyperthyroidism. The V gene is TRBV20-1 and the J gene is TRBJ2-6, with no confident D gene call. Material: blood. The CDR3 region has the sequence CSARAGSGANVLTF. The nucleotide sequence is given as TGCAGTGCTAGAGCCGGCTCTGGGGCCAACGTCCTGACTTTC.